This TCR beta chain emerged from a study of graft-versus-host responses after intestinal transplantation. General study results and limits: With peak circulating GvH clone levels came an association with early post-transplant HvG declines.

Libraries were prepared by immunoSEQ multiplex PCR; TCRdb keeps only in-frame clonotypes and omits some of them. The data contain some 83,000 clones, roughly nine tenths of them singletons. Remarks on this clone: Its matching antigen is unknown.

The material was unstimulated CD4+ T cells sorted from spleen or lymph node cells, obtained before intestinal transplant. This TCR was sampled from a human donor who received an intestinal transplant.

This CDR3 is CASSQGTGRGNEQYF. CDR3 DNA sequence: TGCGCCAGCAGCCAAGGGACAGGCCGGGGGAACGAGCAGTACTTC. The chain has TRBV4-3 and TRBJ2-7, with a tentative D call TRBD1 (7 bases). V dropped 1 base and J dropped 5 bases, with 15 bases sitting between them. This CDR3 is built from 15 residues. The germline V gene encodes CDR1 LGHNA and CDR2 YSLEER.